This T cell receptor (beta chain) was identified during a study of blood T cells in healthy people across ages. Study results and caveats: Naive and antigen-experienced cells could not be conclusively compared, given unsorted PBMCs. Estimates of diversity drawn from one million T cells were considered underestimates. CMV infection status of these donors was not known.

A second PCR of 7 to 11 cycles used a sample-barcoded 5' primer and a J-beta primer mix. A template-switch adaptor that had 12 random nucleotides put a tag on each cDNA molecule. TCRdb reprocessed the 5' RACE reads with MiXCR, giving one entry per CDR3 protein. In the table there are around 1,000,000 distinct CDR3 sequences, more than 30% of which are singletons. CDR1 and CDR2 from the germline V gene are SGHTA and FQGNSA. The CDR3 consists of 16 residues. J gave up 0 bases and V 1 base, and 1 base lay outside the gene matches. As concerns this clonotype: Antigen: not known.

The V call is TRBV7-2, the J call TRBJ2-5; 11 nucleotides match TRBD2. Sequenced material: blood. This TCR was recovered from a man aged 18 to 35 in good health. CDR3 region: CASSLGTSGYQETQYF. CDR3 sequence (DNA): TGTGCCAGCAGCTTAGGGACTAGCGGGTACCAAGAGACCCAGTACTTC.